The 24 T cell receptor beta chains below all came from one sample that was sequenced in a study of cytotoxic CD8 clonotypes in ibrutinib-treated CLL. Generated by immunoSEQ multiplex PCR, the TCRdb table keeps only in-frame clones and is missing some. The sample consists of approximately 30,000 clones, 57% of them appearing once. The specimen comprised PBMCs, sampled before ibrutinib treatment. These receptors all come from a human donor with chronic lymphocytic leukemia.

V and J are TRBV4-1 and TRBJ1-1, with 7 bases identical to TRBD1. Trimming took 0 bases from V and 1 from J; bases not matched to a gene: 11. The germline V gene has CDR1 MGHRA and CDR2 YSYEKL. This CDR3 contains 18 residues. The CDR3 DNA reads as TGCGCCAGCAGCCAAGATCGGGTTAGACAGGGACGGAACACTGAAGCTTTCTTT. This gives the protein CASSQDRVRQGRNTEAFF.

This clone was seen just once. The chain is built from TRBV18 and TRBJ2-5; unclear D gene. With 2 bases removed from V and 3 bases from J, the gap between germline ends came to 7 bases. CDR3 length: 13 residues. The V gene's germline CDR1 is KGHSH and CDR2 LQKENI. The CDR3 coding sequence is TGTGCCAGCTCACCAGGGTTGGAAGAGACCCAGTACTTC. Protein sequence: CASSPGLEETQYF.

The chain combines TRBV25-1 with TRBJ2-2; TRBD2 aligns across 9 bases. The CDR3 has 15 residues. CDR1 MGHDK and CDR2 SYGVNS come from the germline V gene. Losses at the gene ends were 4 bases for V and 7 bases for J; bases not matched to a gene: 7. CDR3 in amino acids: CASSVVSGSGGELFF. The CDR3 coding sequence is TGTGCCAGCAGTGTAGTTAGCGGGAGTGGCGGGGAGCTGTTTTTT.

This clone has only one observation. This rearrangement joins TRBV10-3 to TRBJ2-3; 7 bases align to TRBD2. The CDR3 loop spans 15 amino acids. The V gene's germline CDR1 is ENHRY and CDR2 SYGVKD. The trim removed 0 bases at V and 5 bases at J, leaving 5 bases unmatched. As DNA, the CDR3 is TGTGCCATCAGTGAGTCGGGAGGGGCCATAGATACGCAGTATTTT. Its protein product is CAISESGGAIDTQYF.

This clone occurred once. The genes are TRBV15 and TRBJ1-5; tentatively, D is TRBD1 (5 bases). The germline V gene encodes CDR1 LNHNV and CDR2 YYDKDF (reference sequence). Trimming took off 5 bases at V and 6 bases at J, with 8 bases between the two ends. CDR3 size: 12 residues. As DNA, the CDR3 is TGTGCCACCAGCCCAGGGTTTCAGCCCCAGCATTTT. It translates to CATSPGFQPQHF.

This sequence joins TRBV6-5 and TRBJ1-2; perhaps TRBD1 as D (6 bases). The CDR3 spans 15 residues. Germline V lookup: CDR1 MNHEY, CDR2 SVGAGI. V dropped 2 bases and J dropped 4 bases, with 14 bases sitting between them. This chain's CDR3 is CASSYTHRAAYGYTF. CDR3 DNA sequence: TGTGCCAGCAGTTACACCCACAGGGCTGCCTATGGCTACACCTTC.

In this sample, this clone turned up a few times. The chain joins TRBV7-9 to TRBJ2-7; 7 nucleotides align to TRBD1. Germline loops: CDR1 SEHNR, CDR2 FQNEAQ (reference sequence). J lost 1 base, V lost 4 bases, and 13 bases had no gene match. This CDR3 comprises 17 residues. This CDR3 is CASSSGTASTKSYEQYF. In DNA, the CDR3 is TGTGCCAGCAGCTCCGGGACAGCATCAACCAAATCCTACGAGCAGTACTTC.

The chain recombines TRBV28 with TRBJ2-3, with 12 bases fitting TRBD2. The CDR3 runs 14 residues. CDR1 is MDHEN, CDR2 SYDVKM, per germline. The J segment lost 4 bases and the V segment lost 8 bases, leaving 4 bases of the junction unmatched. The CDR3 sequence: CASALAGGADTQYF. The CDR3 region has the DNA TGTGCCAGCGCCCTAGCGGGAGGGGCAGATACGCAGTATTTT.

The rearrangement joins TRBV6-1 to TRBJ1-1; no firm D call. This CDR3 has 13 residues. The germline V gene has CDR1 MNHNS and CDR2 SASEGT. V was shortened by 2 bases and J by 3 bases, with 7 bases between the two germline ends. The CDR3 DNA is TGTGCCAGCAGTGAACGGGGATACACTGAAGCTTTCTTT. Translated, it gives CASSERGYTEAFF.

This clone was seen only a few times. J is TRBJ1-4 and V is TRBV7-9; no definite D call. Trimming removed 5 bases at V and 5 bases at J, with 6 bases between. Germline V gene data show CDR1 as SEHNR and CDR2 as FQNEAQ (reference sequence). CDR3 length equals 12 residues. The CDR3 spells CASSGTNEKLFF. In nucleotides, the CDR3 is TGTGCCAGCAGCGGCACGAATGAAAAACTGTTTTTT.

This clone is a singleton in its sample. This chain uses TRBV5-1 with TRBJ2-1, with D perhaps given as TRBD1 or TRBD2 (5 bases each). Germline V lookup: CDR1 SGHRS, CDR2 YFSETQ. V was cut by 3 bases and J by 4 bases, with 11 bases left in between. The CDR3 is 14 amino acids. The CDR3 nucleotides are TGCGCCAGCAGCTCCCGGGACGCTTACAATGAGCAGTTCTTC. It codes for CASSSRDAYNEQFF.

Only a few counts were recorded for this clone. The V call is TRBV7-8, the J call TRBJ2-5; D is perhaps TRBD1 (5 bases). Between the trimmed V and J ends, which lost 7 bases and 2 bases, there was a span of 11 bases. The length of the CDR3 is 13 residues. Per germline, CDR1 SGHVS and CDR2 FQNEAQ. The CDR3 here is CASKPRAQETQYF. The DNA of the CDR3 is TGTGCCAGCAAGCCCAGGGCGCAAGAGACCCAGTACTTC.

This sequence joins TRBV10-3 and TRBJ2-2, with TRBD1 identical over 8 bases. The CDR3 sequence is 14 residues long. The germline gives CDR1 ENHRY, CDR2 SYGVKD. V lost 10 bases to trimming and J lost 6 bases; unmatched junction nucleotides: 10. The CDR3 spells CATRLDRASGELFF. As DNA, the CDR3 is TGTGCCACCCGCCTGGACAGGGCGTCCGGGGAGCTGTTTTTT.

The CDR3 coding sequence is TGTGCCAGCAGTTCCCGACCGGCATTGAAGGACGAGCAGTACTTC. This translates into CASSSRPALKDEQYF. This chain links TRBV27 with TRBJ2-7; D is ambiguous. Trimming pared 4 bases from V and 5 bases from J, leaving 18 bases between. The germline CDR1 and CDR2 sequences are MNHEY and SMNVEV (reference sequence). The CDR3 runs to 15 residues.

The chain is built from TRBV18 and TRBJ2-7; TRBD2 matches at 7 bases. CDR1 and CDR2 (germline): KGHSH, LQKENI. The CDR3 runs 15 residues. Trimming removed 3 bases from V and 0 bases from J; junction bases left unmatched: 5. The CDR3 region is CASSPGGSLSYEQYF. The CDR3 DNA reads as TGTGCCAGCTCACCGGGGGGGAGTCTCTCCTACGAGCAGTACTTC.

The chain's CDR3 is CASSLSPTVSYEQYF. In nucleotides, the CDR3 is TGTGCCAGCAGCTTATCCCCGACAGTCTCCTACGAGCAGTACTTC. This chain links TRBV7-2 with TRBJ2-7, with D perhaps matching TRBD1 (5 bases). V dropped 2 bases and J dropped 0 bases, with 11 bases sitting between them. Germline V gives CDR1 SGHTA, CDR2 FQGNSA. CDR3 length: 15 residues.

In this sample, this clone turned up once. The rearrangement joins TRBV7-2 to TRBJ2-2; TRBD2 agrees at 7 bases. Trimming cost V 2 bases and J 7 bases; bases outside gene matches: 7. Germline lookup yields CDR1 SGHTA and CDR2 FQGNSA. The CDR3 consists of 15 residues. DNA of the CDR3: TGTGCCAGCAGCTTAAGTCCTAGCGGAGGCGGGGAGCTGTTTTTT. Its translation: CASSLSPSGGGELFF.

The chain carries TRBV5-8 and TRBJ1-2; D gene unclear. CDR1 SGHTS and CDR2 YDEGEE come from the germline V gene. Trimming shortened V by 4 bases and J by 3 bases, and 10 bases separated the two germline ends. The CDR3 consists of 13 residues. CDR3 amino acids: CASSPDFDYGYTF. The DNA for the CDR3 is TGTGCCAGCAGCCCTGATTTTGACTATGGCTACACCTTC.

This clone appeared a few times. CDR3 DNA sequence: TGCGCCAGCAGCTTGCGGACAGGGGTGCTCACAGATACGCAGTATTTT. This gives the protein CASSLRTGVLTDTQYF. The V call is TRBV5-1, the J call TRBJ2-3; TRBD1 agrees at 9 bases. Losses at the gene ends were 1 base for V and 2 bases for J; bases not matched to a gene: 5. Germline V CDR1 and CDR2: SGHRS, YFSETQ. The CDR3 contains 16 residues.

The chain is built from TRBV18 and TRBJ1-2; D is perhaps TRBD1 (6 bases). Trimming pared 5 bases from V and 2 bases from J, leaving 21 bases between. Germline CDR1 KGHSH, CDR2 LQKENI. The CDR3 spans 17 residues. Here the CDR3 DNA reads TGTGCCAGCTCAATCGCTGCCCCGGGACACTACAACTATGGCTACACCTTC. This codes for CASSIAAPGHYNYGYTF.

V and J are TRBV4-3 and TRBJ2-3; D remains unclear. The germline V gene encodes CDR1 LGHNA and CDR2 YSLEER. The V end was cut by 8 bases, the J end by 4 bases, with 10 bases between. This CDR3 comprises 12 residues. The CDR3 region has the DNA TGCGCCAGCTCGTTGGTTGCAGATACGCAGTATTTT. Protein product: CASSLVADTQYF.

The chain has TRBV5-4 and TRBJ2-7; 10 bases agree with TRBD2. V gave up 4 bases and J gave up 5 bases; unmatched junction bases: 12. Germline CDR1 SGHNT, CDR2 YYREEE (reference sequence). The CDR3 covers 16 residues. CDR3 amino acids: CASSPGGLAGEHEQYF. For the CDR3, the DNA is TGTGCCAGCAGCCCGGGGGGCCTAGCGGGAGAGCACGAGCAGTACTTC.

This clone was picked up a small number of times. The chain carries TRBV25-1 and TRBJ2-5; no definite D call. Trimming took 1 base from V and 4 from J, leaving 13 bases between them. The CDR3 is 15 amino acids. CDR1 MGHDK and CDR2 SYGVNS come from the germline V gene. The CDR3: CASSELKGWPETQYF. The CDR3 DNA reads TGTGCCAGCAGTGAATTAAAGGGTTGGCCAGAGACCCAGTACTTC.

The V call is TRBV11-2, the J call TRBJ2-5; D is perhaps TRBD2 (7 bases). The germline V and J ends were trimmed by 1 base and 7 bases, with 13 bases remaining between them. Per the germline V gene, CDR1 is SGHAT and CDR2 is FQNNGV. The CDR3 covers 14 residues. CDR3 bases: TGTGCCAGCAGCTTAGTTCAGGCGGGGGCGACCCAGTACTTC. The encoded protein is CASSLVQAGATQYF.